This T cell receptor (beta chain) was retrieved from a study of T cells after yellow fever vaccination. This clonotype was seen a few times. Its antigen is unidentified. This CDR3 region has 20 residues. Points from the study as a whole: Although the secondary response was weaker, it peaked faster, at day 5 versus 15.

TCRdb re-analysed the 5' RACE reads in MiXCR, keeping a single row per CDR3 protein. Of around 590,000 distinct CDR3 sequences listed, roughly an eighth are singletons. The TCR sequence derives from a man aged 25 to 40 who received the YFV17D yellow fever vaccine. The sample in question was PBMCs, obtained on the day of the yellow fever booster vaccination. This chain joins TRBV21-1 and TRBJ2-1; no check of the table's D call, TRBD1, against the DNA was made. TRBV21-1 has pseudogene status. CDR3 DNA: TGTGCCAGCAGCAAAGCTCTCCGGGACAGGGGGCCCCCCTCCTACAATGAGCAGTTCTTC. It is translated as CASSKALRDRGPPSYNEQFF.